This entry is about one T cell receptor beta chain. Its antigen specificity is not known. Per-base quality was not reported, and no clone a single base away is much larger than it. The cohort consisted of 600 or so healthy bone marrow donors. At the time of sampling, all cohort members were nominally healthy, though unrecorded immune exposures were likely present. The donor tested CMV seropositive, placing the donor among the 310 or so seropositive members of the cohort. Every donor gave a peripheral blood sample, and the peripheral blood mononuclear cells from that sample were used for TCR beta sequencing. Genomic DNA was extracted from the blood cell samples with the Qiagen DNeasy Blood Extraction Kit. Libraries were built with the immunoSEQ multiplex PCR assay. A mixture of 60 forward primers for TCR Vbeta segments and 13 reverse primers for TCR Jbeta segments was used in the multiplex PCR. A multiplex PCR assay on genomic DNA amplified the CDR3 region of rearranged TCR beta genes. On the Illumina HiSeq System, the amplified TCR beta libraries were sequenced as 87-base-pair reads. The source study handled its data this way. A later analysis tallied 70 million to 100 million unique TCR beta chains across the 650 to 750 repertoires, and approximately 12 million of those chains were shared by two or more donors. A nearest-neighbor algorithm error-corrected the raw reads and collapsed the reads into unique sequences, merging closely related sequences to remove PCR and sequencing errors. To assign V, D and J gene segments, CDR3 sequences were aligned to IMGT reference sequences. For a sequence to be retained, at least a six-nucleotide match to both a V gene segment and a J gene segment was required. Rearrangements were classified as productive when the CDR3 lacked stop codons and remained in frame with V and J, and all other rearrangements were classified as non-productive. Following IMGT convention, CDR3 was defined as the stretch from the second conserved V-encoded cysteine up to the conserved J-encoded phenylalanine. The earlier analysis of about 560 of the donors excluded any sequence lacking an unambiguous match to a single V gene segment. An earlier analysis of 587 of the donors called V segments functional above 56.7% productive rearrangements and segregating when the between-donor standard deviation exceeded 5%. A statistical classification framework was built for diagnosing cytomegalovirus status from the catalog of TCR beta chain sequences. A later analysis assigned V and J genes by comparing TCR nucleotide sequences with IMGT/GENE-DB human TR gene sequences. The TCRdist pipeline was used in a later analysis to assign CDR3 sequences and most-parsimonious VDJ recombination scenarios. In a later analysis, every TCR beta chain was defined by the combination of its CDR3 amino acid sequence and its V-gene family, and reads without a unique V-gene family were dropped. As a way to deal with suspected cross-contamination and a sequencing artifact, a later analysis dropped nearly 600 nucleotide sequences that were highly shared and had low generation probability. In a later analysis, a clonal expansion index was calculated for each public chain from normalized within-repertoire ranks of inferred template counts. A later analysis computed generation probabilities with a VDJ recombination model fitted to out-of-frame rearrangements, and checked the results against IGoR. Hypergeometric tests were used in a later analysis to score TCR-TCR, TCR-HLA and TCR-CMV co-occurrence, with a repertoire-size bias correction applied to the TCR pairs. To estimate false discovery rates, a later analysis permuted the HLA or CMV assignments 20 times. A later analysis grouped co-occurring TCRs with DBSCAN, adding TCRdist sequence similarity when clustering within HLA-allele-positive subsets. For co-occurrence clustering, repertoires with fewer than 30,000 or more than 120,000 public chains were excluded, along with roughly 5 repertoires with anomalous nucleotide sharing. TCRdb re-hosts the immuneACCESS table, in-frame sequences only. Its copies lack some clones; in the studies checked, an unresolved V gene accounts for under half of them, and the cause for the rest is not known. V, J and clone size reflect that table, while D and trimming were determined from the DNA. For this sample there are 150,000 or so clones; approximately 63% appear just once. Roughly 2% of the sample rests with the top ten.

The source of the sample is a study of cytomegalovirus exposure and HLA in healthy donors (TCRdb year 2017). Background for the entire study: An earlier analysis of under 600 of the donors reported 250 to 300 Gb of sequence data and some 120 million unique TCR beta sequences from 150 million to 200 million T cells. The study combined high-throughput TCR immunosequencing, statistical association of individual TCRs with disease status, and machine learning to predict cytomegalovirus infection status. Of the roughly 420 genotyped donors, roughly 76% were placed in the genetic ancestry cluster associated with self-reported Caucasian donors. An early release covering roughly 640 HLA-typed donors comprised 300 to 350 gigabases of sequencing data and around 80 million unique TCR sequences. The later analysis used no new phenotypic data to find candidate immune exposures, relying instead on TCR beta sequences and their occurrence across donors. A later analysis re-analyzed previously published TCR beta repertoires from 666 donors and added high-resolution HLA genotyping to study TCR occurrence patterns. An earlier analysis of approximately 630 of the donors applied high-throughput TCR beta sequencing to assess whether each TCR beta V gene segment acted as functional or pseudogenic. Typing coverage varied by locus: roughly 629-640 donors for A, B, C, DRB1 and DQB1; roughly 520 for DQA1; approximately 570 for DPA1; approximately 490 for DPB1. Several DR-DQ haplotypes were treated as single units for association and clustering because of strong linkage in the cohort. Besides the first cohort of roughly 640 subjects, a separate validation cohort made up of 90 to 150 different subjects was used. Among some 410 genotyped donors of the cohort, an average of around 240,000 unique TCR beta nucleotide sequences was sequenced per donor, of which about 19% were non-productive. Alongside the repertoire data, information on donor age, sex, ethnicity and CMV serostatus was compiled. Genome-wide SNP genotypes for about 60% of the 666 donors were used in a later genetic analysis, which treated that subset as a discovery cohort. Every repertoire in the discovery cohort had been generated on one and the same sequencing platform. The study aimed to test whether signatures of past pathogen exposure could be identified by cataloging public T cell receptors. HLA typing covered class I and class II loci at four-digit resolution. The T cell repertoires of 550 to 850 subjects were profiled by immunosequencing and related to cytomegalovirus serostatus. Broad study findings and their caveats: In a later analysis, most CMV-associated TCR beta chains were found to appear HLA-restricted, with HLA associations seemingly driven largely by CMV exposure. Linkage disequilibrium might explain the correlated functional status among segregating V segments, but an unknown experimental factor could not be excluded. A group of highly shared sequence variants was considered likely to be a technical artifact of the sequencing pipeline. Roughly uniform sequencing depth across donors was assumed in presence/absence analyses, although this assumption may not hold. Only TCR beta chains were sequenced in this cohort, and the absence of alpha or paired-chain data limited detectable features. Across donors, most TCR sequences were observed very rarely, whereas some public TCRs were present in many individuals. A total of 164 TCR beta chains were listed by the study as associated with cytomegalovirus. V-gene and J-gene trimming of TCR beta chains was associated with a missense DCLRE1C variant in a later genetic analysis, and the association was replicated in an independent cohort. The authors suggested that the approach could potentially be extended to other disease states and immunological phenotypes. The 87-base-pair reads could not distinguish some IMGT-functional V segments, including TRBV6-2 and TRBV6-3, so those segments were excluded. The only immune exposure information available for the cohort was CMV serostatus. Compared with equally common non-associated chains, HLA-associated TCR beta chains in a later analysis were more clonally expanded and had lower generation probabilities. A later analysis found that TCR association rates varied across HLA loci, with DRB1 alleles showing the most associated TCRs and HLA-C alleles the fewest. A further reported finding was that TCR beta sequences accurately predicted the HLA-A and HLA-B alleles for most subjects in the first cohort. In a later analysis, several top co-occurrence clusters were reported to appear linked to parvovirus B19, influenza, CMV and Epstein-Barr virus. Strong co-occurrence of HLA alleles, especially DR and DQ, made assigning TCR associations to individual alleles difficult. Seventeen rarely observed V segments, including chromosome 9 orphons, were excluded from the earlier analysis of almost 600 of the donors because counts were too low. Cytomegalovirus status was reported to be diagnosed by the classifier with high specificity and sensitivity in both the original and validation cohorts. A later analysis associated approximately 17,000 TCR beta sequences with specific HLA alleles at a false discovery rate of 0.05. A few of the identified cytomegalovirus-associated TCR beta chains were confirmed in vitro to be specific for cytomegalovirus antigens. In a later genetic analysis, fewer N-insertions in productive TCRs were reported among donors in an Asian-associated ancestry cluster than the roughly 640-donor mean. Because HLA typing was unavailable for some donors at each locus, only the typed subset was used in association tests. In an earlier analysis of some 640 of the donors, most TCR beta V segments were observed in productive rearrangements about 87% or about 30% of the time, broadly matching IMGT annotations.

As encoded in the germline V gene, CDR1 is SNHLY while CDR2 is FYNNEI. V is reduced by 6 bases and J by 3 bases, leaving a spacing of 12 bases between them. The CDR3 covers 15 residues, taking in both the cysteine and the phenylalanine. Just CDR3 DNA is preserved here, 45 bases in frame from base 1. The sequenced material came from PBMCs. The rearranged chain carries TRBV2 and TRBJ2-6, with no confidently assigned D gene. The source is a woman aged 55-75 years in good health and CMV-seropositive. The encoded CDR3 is CASSRLTRGANVLTF. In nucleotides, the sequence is TGTGCCAGCAGCCGACTCACGCGTGGGGCCAACGTCCTGACTTTC. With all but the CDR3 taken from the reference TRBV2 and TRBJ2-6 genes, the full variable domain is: EPEVTQTPSHQVTQMGQEVILRCVPISNHLYFYWYRQILGQKVEFLVSFYNNEISEKSEIFDDQFSVERPDGSNFTLKIRSTKLEDSAMYFCASSRLTRGANVLTFGAGSRLTVL.